This T cell receptor (beta chain) originates from a study of early T cells in non-severe SARS-CoV-2 infection. This clonotype was seen at least ten times. Tagging with unique molecular identifiers was applied to individual cDNA molecules. TCRdb reanalysed the 5' RACE reads using MiXCR and keeps one entry per CDR3 protein. The sample lists 25,000 to 35,000 distinct CDR3 sequences, roughly 4.6% occurring once. The V gene's germline CDR1 is KGHDR and CDR2 SFDVKD. This CDR3 is 14 amino acids long. V trimming: 5 bases; J trimming: 6 bases; junction bases outside the gene matches: 3. The rearrangement uses TRBV24-1 and TRBJ2-1, with 10 bases fitting TRBD1. The sequenced sample was whole blood, obtained at baseline. The receptor was derived from an adult who was a healthcare worker with PCR-confirmed SARS-CoV-2 infection or an uninfected control (not recorded which). CDR3 residues: CATSAWDRGNEQFF. The CDR3 coding sequence is TGTGCCACCAGTGCATGGGACAGGGGCAATGAGCAGTTCTTC.